The entry below describes one T cell receptor beta chain. What it binds is not known. Germline V gives CDR1 SGHRS, CDR2 YFSETQ. CDR3 length: 15 amino acids. V was clipped by 4 bases and J by 1 base, with 12 bases between them. This record belongs to a study of memory CD4+ T cells and cytomegalovirus serostatus. In the study overall: Healthy Belgian adult donors included nine or ten CMV-positive and about two dozen CMV-negative people.

Single viable CD3+CD4+CD8-CD45RO+ cells were sorted as the memory CD4+ T cells. After thawing, CD4+ T cells were positively selected. Findings and caveats of the study: Suggested: most of the CMV-linked TCR signature lies in CD4+ memory cells.

Clones were read by immunoSEQ multiplex PCR, and TCRdb kept only the in-frame ones, dropping some. The top ten hold less than 0.6% of the sample, which has approximately 40,000 clones, over 70% seen once. This TCR came from an adult in good health and CMV-seronegative. The chain carries TRBV5-1 and TRBJ2-1; no firm D call. The sequenced material came from memory CD4+ T cells from blood. For the CDR3, the DNA is TGCGCCAGCAGCCAGGAGTTTGGGTCCTACAATGAGCAGTTCTTC. Translating gives CASSQEFGSYNEQFF.